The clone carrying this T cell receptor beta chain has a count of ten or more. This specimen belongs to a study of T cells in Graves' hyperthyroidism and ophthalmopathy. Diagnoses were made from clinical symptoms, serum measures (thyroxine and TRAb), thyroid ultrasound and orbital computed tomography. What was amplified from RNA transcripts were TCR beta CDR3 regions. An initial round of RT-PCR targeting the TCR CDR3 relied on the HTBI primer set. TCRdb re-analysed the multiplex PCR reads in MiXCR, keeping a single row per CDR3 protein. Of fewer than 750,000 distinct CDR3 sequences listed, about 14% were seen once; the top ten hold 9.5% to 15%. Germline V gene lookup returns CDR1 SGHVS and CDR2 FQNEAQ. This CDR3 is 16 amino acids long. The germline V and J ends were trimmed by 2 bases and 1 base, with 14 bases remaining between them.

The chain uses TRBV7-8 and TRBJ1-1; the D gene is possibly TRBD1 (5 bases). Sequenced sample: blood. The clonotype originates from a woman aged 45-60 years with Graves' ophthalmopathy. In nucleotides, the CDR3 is TGTGCCAGCAGCTTATGGGGGAAGGGGAAGAACACTGAAGCTTTCTTT. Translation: CASSLWGKGKNTEAFF.